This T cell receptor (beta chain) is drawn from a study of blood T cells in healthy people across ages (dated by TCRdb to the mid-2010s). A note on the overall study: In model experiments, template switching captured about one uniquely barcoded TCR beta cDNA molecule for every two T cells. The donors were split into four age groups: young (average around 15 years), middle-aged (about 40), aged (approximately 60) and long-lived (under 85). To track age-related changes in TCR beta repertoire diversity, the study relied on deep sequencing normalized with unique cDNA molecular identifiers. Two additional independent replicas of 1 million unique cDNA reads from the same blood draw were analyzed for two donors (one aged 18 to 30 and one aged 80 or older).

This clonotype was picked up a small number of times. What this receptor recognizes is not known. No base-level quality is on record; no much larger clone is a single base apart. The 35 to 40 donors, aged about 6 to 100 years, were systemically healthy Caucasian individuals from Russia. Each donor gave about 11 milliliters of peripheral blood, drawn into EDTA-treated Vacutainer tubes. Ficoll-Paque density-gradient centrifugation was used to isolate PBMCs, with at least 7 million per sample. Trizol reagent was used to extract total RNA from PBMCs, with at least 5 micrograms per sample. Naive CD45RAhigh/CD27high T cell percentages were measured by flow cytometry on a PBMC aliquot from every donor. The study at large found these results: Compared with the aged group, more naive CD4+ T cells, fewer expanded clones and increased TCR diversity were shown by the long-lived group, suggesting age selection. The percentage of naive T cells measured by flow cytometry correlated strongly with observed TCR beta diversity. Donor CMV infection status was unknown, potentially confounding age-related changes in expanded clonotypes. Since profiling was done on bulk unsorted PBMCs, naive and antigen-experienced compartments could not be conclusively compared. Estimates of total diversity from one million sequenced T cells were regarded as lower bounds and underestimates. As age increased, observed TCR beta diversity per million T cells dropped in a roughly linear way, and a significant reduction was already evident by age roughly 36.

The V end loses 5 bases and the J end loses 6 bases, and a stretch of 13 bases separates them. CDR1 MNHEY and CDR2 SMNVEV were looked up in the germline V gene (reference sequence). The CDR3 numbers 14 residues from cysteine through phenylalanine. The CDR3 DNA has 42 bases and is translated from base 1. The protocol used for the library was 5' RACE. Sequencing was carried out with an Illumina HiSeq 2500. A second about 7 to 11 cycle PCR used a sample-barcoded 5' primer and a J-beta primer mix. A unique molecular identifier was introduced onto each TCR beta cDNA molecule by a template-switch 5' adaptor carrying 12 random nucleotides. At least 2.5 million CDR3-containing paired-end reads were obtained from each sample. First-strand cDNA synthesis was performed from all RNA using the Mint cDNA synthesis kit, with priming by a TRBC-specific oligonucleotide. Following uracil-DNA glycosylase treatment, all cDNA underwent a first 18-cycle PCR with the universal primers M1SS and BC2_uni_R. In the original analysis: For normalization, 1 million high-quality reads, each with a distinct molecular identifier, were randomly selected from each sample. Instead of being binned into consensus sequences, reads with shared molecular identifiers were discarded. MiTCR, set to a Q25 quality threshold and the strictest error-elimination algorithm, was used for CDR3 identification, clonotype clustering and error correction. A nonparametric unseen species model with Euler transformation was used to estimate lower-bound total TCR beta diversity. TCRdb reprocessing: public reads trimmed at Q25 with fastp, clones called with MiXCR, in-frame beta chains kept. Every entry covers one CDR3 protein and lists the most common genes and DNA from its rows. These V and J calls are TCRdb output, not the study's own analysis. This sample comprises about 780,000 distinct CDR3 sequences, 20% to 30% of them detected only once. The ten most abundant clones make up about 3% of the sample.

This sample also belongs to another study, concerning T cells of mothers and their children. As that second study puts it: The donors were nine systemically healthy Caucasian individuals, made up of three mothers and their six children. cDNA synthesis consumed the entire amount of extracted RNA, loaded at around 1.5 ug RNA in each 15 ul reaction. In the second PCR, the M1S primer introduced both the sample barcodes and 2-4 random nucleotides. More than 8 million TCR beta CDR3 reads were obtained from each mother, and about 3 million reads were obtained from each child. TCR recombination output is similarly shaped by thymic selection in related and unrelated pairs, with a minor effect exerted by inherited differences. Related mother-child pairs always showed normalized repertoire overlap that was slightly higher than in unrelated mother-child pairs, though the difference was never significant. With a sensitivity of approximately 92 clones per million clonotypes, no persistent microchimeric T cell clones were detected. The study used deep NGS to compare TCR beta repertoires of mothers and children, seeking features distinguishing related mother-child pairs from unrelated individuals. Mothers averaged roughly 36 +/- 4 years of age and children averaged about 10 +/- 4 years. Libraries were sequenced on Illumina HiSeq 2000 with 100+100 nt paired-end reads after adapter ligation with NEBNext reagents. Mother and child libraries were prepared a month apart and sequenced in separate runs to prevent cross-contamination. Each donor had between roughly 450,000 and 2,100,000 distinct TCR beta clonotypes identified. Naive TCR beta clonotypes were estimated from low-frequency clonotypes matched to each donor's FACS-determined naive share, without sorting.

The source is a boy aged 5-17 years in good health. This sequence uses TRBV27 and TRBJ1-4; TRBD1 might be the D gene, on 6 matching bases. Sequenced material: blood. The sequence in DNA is TGTGCCAGCAGTCCTTTCAGGGGCGATGAAAAACTGTTTTTT. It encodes CASSPFRGDEKLFF.